This T cell receptor (beta chain) is drawn from a study of cytomegalovirus exposure and HLA in healthy donors. The study's findings and limits: The classifier was said to identify cytomegalovirus status with high specificity and sensitivity. In a later analysis, more than 15,000 TCR beta sequences were associated with HLA alleles at 0.05 false discovery rate.

Worth noting for this clone: Antigen specificity is unknown.

PCR involved 60 Vbeta and 13 Jbeta primers. Assay: immunoSEQ multiplex PCR; the TCRdb copy retains only in-frame clones and omits some. The sample includes some 150,000 clones, around four fifths of them seen just once. This clonotype was sampled from a boy aged 2 to 9 in good health and CMV-seronegative. The sample was PBMCs.

The CDR3 DNA sequence: TGCGCCAGCAGCTTCGGTCCGTCGAACACTGAAGCTTTCTTT. Its translation is CASSFGPSNTEAFF. The V and J genes are TRBV5-1 and TRBJ1-1, with no clear D. The germline V gene encodes CDR1 SGHRS and CDR2 YFSETQ. CDR3 length: 14 amino acids. The germline V and J ends were trimmed by 2 bases and 1 base, with 9 bases remaining between them.